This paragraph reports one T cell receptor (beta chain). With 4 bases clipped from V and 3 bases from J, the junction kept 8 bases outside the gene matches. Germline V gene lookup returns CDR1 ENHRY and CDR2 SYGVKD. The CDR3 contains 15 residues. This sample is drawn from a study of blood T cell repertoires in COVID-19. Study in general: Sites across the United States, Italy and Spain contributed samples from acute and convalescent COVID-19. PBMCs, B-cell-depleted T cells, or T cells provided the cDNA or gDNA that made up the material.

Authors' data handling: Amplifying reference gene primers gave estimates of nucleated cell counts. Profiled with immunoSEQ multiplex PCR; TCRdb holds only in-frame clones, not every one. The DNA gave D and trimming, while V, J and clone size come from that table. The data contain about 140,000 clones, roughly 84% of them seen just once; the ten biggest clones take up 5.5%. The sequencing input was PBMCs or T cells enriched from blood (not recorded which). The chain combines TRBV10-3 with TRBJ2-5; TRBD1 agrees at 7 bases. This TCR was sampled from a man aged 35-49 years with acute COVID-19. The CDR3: CAISAATGAEETQYF. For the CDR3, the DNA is TGTGCCATCAGTGCAGCCACAGGGGCCGAAGAGACCCAGTACTTC.